This T cell receptor beta chain was recovered during a study of T cells after yellow fever vaccination. About the research overall: Preparation of the low-cell-number fractions used SMART-Seq v4 Ultra Low Input.

Germline CDR1 is MNHEY and CDR2 is SVGAGI. The CDR3 loop spans 16 amino acids. The V gene end was trimmed by 4 bases and the J gene end by 7 bases; junction bases not matched to a gene: 10. Study-wide points: Reappearing after the booster were most of the clones from primary vaccination (96% CD4, approximately 86% CD8).

The 5'RACE template-switching step produced TCR cDNA and added a universal primer site and UMIs. TCRdb redid the calling of the 5' RACE reads with MiXCR, one entry per CDR3 protein. The sample comprises roughly 160,000 distinct CDR3 sequences, 5.5% to 7.5% of which are singletons, and about 2.5% rests with the top ten. This clonotype was counted at least ten times. Antigen unknown. The chain employs TRBV6-5 and TRBJ2-1, with TRBD2 identical over 10 bases. The TCR sequence derives from a man between 18 and 29 years old who received the YFV17D yellow fever vaccine. Sequenced material: CD4+ T cells sorted from PBMCs, taken 4 to 5 days after the first yellow fever vaccination. The CDR3 reads CASSSHLAGVGNEQFF. In DNA form, the CDR3 reads TGTGCCAGCAGTTCCCACCTAGCGGGGGTCGGGAATGAGCAGTTCTTC.